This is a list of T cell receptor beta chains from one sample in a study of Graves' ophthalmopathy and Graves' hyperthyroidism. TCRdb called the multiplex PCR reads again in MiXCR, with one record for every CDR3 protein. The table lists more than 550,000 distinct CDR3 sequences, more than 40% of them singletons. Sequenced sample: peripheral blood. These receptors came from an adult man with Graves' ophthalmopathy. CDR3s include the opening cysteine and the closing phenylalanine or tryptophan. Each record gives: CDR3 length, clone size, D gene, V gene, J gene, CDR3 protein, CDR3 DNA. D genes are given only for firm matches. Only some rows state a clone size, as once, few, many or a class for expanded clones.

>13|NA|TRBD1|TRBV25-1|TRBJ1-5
CAPTTGSDQPQHF
TGTGCACCTACGACAGGGTCGGATCAGCCCCAGCATTTT
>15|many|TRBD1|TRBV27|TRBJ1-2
CASTPTGQANYGYTF
TGTGCCAGCACACCTACCGGACAGGCCAACTATGGCTACACCTTC
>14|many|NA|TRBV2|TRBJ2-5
CASTPEISVDTQYF
TGTGCCAGCACCCCAGAGATTAGCGTTGACACCCAGTACTTC
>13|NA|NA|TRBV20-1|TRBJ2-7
CSARGDTTYEQYF
TGCAGTGCTAGAGGGGACACCACCTACGAGCAGTACTTC
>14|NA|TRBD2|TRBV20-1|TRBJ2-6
CSARDGAGAYVLTF
TGCAGTGCTAGAGACGGGGCGGGAGCCTACGTCCTGACTTTC
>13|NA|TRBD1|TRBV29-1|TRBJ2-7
CSAQGTGDDEQYF
TGCAGCGCCCAGGGGACAGGGGACGACGAGCAGTACTTC
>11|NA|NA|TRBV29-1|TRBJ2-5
CSVGGRGTQYF
TGCAGCGTTGGGGGCAGGGGGACCCAGTACTTC
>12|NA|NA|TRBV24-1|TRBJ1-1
CATGHANTEAFF
TGTGCCACCGGACACGCGAACACTGAAGCTTTCTTT
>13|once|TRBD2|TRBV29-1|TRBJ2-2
CSVEGPLAGELFF
TGCAGCGTTGAAGGCCCACTAGCGGGGGAGCTGTTTTTT
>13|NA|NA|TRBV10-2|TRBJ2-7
CASSASHSYEQYF
TGTGCCAGCAGTGCGAGCCATTCCTACGAGCAGTACTTC
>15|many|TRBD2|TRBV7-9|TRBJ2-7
CASRREGLAGMEQYF
TGTGCCAGCAGGCGCGAGGGACTAGCGGGAATGGAGCAGTACTTC
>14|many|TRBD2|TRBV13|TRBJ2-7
CASRLSGSSYEQYF
TGTGCCAGCAGACTTAGCGGGAGCTCCTACGAGCAGTACTTC
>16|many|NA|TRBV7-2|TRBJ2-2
CASSSRQPANTGELFF
TGTGCCAGCAGCTCCCGACAACCCGCGAACACCGGGGAGCTGTTTTTT
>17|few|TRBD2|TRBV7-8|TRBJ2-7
CASSSRSTAGGSYEQYF
TGTGCCAGCTCTTCGCGCTCTACCGCGGGGGGGTCCTACGAGCAGTACTTC
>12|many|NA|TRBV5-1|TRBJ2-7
CASRWDSYEQYF
TGCGCCAGCAGGTGGGACTCCTACGAGCAGTACTTC
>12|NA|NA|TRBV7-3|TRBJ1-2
CASSQGREGYTF
TGTGCCAGCAGTCAGGGCAGGGAGGGCTACACCTTC
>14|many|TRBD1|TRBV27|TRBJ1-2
CASGQTDRGYGYTF
TGTGCCAGCGGTCAAACGGACAGGGGCTATGGCTACACCTTC
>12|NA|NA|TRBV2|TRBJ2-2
CAFRPGDGELFF
TGTGCCTTTCGACCAGGGGACGGGGAGCTGTTTTTT
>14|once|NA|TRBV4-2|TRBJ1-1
CASSHSPANTEASF
TGTGCCAGCAGCCACTCTCCAGCGAACACTGAAGCTTCCTTT
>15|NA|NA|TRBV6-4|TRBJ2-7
CASSARDKVFYEQYF
TGTGCCAGCAGTGCCCGGGACAAGGTCTTCTACGAGCAGTACTTC
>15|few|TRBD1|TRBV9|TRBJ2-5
CASSNRDRVMETQYF
TGTGCCAGCAGCAACCGGGACAGGGTAATGGAGACCCAGTACTTC
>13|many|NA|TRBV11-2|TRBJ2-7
CASSLDRVGEQYF
TGTGCCAGCAGCTTAGACAGGGTCGGGGAGCAGTACTTC
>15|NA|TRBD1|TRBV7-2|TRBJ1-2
CASSSHRTGGYGYTF
TGTGCCAGCAGCTCGCACCGGACAGGGGGCTATGGCTACACCTTC
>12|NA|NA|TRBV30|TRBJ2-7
CAWSSVGYEQYF
TGTGCCTGGAGTTCTGTAGGGTACGAGCAGTACTTC
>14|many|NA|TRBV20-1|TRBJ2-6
CSASPTAGANVLTF
TGCAGTGCTAGTCCTACAGCTGGGGCCAACGTCCTGACTTTC
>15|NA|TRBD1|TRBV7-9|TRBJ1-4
CASSSRDSSNEKLFF
TGTGCCAGCAGCTCCCGGGACAGCTCTAATGAAAAACTGTTTTTT
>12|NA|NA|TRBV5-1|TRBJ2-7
CASRKGDYEQYF
TGCGCCAGCAGGAAGGGGGACTACGAGCAGTACTTC
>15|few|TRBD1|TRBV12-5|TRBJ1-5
CASGTGQGPGQPQHF
TGTGCTAGTGGTACGGGACAGGGCCCCGGCCAGCCCCAGCATTTT
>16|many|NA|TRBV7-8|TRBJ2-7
CASSLESAGTPPEQYF
TGTGCCAGCAGCCTCGAGTCGGCGGGAACTCCCCCCGAGCAGTACTTC
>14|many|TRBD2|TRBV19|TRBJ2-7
CASSIGTSWGEQYF
TGTGCCAGTAGTATCGGGACTAGCTGGGGCGAGCAGTACTTC
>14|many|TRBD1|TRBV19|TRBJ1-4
CASKPGTGHEKLFF
TGTGCCAGTAAACCCGGGACAGGGCATGAAAAACTGTTTTTT
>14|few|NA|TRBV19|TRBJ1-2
CASSPTVESYGYTF
TGTGCCAGCTCACCGACTGTAGAGAGCTATGGCTACACCTTC
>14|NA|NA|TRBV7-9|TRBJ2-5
CASRTIRGPETQYF
TGTGCCAGCAGGACGATCAGGGGCCCAGAGACCCAGTACTTC
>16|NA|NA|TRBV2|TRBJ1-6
CASSFYPRGNNSPLHF
TGTGCCAGCAGCTTCTACCCAAGGGGGAATAATTCACCCCTCCACTTT
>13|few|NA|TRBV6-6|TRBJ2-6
CASGTSGANVLTF
TGTGCCAGCGGGACTTCTGGGGCCAACGTCCTGACTTTC
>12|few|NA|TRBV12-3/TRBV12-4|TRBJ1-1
CASRRPSAEAFF
TGTGCCAGCAGACGACCGAGCGCTGAAGCTTTCTTT
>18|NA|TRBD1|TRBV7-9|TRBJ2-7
CASSRKPGQGTDSYEQYF
TGTGCCAGCAGCCGCAAACCGGGACAGGGGACGGACTCCTACGAGCAGTACTTC
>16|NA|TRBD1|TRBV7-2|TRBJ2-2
CATLSETGWGTGELVF
TGTGCCACCCTCTCCGAGACAGGGTGGGGCACCGGGGAGCTGGTTTTT
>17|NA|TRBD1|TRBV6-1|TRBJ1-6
CASSDGTGRSYNSPLHF
TGTGCCAGCAGCGACGGGACAGGGCGCTCCTATAATTCACCCCTCCACTTT
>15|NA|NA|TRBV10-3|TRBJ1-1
CAIRSGTRLNTEAFF
TGTGCCATCAGGTCCGGGACACGTCTGAACACTGAAGCTTTCTTT
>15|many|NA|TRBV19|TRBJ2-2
CASSGTGASTGELFF
TGTGCCAGTAGCGGGACGGGAGCGAGCACCGGGGAGCTGTTTTTT
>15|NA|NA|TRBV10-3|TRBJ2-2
CAISEGESDTGELFF
TGTGCCATCAGTGAAGGGGAGTCGGACACCGGGGAGCTGTTTTTT
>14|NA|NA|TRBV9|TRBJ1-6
CASSGAGGDSPLHF
TGTGCCAGCAGCGGTGCTGGGGGAGATTCACCCCTCCACTTT
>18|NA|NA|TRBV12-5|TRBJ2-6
CASGPKRDRSSGANVLTF
TGTGCTAGTGGACCAAAACGGGACCGGAGCTCTGGGGCCAACGTCCTGACTTTC
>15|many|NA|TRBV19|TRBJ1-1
CASSNREGMNTEAFF
TGTGCCAGTAGTAACAGGGAAGGCATGAACACTGAAGCTTTCTTT
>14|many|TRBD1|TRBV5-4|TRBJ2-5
CASSWTGGRETQYF
TGTGCCAGCAGCTGGACAGGGGGCAGGGAGACCCAGTACTTC
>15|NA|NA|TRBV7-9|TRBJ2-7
CASSFPRGSGDEQYF
TGTGCCAGCAGCTTTCCCAGGGGCAGTGGTGACGAGCAGTACTTC
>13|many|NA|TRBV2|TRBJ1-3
CASSREGGNTIYF
TGTGCCAGCAGCCGGGAAGGCGGAAACACCATATATTTT
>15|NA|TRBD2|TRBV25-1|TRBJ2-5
CASSAMVAGVETQYF
TGTGCCAGCAGTGCGATGGTAGCGGGAGTTGAGACCCAGTACTTC
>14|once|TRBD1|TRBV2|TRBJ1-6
CASKRGQAYSPLHF
TGTGCCAGCAAACGGGGACAGGCCTACTCACCCCTCCACTTT
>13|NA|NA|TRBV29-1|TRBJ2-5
CSVEDPAGGTQYF
TGCAGCGTTGAAGATCCAGCGGGCGGGACCCAGTACTTC
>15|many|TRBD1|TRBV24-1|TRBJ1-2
CATSDPGQGADGYTF
TGTGCCACCAGTGATCCGGGACAGGGGGCAGATGGCTACACCTTC
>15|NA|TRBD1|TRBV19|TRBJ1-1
CASSTPGTGGTEAFF
TGTGCCAGTAGTACCCCCGGGACAGGGGGAACTGAAGCTTTCTTT
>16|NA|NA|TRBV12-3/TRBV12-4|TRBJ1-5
CASSLGVEPGYQPQHF
TGTGCCAGCAGTTTAGGGGTCGAGCCTGGCTATCAGCCCCAGCATTTT
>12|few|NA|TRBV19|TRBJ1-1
CASRRTASEAFF
TGTGCCAGTAGGAGGACAGCTAGTGAAGCTTTCTTT